This entry lists 14 T cell receptor beta chains sequenced from one sample in a study of T-cell memory formation after mild COVID-19. TCRdb reprocessed the 5' RACE reads via MiXCR and lists one record per CDR3 protein. Of 350,000 to 500,000 distinct CDR3 sequences listed, roughly 18% were seen once; the top ten hold about a fifth. The sequenced sample was PBMCs or a T cell subset sorted from them (not recorded which). The receptors originated from a man aged 18 to 35 who had mild COVID-19 (a few samples of this study predate the infection). Cell type and time point are not known.

This clonotype was seen more than once but under ten times. The chain combines TRBV20-1 with TRBJ2-7; no reliable D call. This CDR3 spans 11 amino acids. Trimming pared 6 bases from V and 1 base from J, leaving 7 bases between. Germline CDR1 and CDR2: DFQATT and SNEGSKA (reference sequence). This chain's CDR3 is CSARSSYEQYV. The CDR3 DNA reads as TGCAGTGCACGCAGTTCCTACGAGCAGTACGTC.

The V and J genes are TRBV7-9 and TRBJ1-1; tentative D call: TRBD1 (5 bases). V lost 4 bases and J 5 bases, leaving 14 bases between the germline ends. Per the germline V gene, CDR1 is SEHNR and CDR2 is FQNEAQ (reference sequence). This CDR3 spans 14 amino acids. CDR3 nucleotides: TGTGCCAGCAGCTCCCCGGCCAGGGATACTGAAGCTTTCTTT. Protein sequence: CASSSPARDTEAFF.

The chain carries TRBV7-2 and TRBJ2-5; 8 nucleotides match TRBD2. Germline V gene data show CDR1 as SGHTA and CDR2 as FQGNSA. V was clipped by 3 bases and J by 5 bases; unmatched bases: 5. This CDR3 region has 14 residues. The CDR3: CASSFLGGGETQYF. The CDR3 DNA reads TGTGCCAGCAGCTTCCTGGGCGGGGGGGAGACCCAGTACTTC.

This clonotype was counted a few times. The chain recombines TRBV12-3 or TRBV12-4 with TRBJ2-1, with TRBD1 identical over 10 bases. V was pared by 8 bases and J by 8 bases, with 3 bases of the junction left unmatched. CDR3 length: 12 residues. The CDR3 DNA reads as TGTGCCAGCGGACAGGGGGTCTATGAGCAGTTCTTC. Its protein is CASGQGVYEQFF.

In this sample, this clonotype turned up a few times. This chain uses TRBV12-3 or TRBV12-4 with TRBJ2-2; 11 bases map to TRBD1. The CDR3 extends over 16 amino acids. The junction had 6 bases not matched to a gene; V was cut back by 7 bases and J by 2 bases. In DNA, the CDR3 is TGTGCCAGCACCCCTGGGACAGGGGGTAACACCGGGGAGCTGTTTTTT. It codes for CASTPGTGGNTGELFF.

V is TRBV19 and J is TRBJ1-1; 7 nucleotides agree with TRBD1. CDR1 is LNHDA, CDR2 SQIVND, per germline (reference sequence). The CDR3 is made up of 16 amino acids. J lost 2 bases, V lost 6 bases, and 12 bases had no gene match. The DNA of the CDR3 is TGTGCCAGTAGGACAGGGCTCCGTTTACAAAACACTGAAGCTTTCTTT. As protein: CASRTGLRLQNTEAFF.

V gene TRBV5-1 combines with J gene TRBJ2-1; the match to TRBD2 covers 7 bases. CDR1 and CDR2 (germline): SGHRS, YFSETQ. This CDR3 comprises 15 residues. The V gene end was trimmed by 3 bases and the J gene end by 6 bases; junction bases not matched to a gene: 9. In DNA form, the CDR3 reads TGCGCCAGCAGCTCTCGGGGGGACGGGGCCAATGAGCAGTTCTTC. Encoded protein: CASSSRGDGANEQFF.

V usage is TRBV20-1 and J usage is TRBJ1-1; the D is unclear. In germline, CDR1 is DFQATT, CDR2 SNEGSKA (reference sequence). The CDR3 covers 11 residues. Trimming left V 0 bases short and J 10 bases short, with 9 bases between. In DNA form, the CDR3 reads TGCAGTGCTAGAGATGGTCTCCCAGCTTTCTTT. Its protein product is CSARDGLPAFF.

The chain couples TRBV27 to TRBJ2-2; 8 positions agree with TRBD1. Germline V lookup: CDR1 MNHEY, CDR2 SMNVEV (reference sequence). The J segment lost 5 bases and the V segment lost 4 bases, leaving 6 bases of the junction unmatched. There are 15 residues in the CDR3. The CDR3 spells CASSSWDRLTGELFF. CDR3 nucleotide sequence: TGTGCCAGCAGTTCCTGGGACAGGCTGACCGGGGAGCTGTTTTTT.

This clonotype occurred a few times. The chain joins TRBV4-2 to TRBJ1-1; 7 positions match TRBD1. This CDR3 has 15 amino acids. J gave up 6 bases and V 1 base, and 8 bases lay outside the gene matches. Looked up from germline, CDR1 is LGHNA and CDR2 is YNFKEQ. The CDR3 region is CASSQGSQGEAEAFF. In nucleotides, the CDR3 is TGTGCCAGCAGCCAAGGATCTCAGGGGGAAGCTGAAGCTTTCTTT.

The genes are TRBV19 and TRBJ1-2, with D unresolved. The CDR3 covers 14 residues. V lost 2 bases and J 7 bases, leaving 14 bases between the germline ends. Germline V gene lookup returns CDR1 LNHDA and CDR2 SQIVND (reference sequence). The CDR3 sequence is CASSIRTLSRGYTF. The DNA of the CDR3 is TGTGCCAGTAGTATAAGGACTCTAAGTCGTGGCTACACCTTC.

The CDR3 reads CASSPLGLAMGEQFF. CDR3 in DNA: TGTGCCAGCAGTCCCCTCGGACTAGCGATGGGTGAGCAGTTCTTC. This chain joins TRBV11-2 and TRBJ2-1; 9 nucleotides line up with TRBD2. Germline V lookup: CDR1 SGHAT, CDR2 FQNNGV. V lost 6 bases and J lost 9; bases outside the gene matches: 12. The CDR3 extends over 15 amino acids.

By frequency in the sample, this clonotype is medium-sized. This rearrangement joins TRBV6-5 to TRBJ1-2, with D perhaps matching TRBD1 (5 bases). V was shortened by 6 bases and J by 6 bases, with 20 bases between the two germline ends. Germline loops: CDR1 MNHEY, CDR2 SVGAGI. The CDR3 covers 15 residues. Here the CDR3 DNA reads TGTGCCAGCAGCCTATACACCGGGACCCCTAATGGCTACACCTTC. Translated: CASSLYTGTPNGYTF.

This clonotype has ten or more counts. V usage is TRBV5-6 and J usage is TRBJ1-2, with D unclear. The CDR3 sequence is 14 residues long. Germline loops: CDR1 SGHDT, CDR2 YYEEEE. V lost 4 bases, J lost 7 bases, and 17 bases lay in between. Written as DNA, the CDR3 is TGTGCCAGCAGCCTTCCGCCGGGGAAGAGTGGCTACACCTTC. This encodes CASSLPPGKSGYTF. Complete variable domain (other parts from reference TRBV5-6 and TRBJ1-2): DAGVTQSPTHLIKTRGQQVTLRCSPKSGHDTVSWYQQALGQGPQFIFQYYEEEERQRGNFPDRFSGHQFPNYSSELNVNALLLGDSALYLCASSLPPGKSGYTFGSGTRLTVV.